These 8 T cell receptor beta chains originate from one sample sequenced in a study of blood T cell repertoires in COVID-19. Profiling relied on immunoSEQ multiplex PCR, and the TCRdb table lists in-frame clones only, not all of them. The table includes 360,000 or so clones, roughly 90% detected once. The specimen sequenced was PBMCs or T cells enriched from blood (not recorded which). The receptors derive from a woman aged 25 to 39 who had recovered from COVID-19.

The gene calls are TRBV7-2 and TRBJ2-5; D not resolved. From germline, CDR1 is SGHTA and CDR2 FQGNSA. Trimming left V 4 bases short and J 4 bases short, with 7 bases between. The CDR3 runs to 12 residues. The CDR3 reads CASSSYSETQYF. In DNA form, the CDR3 reads TGTGCCAGCAGCTCTTACTCAGAGACCCAGTACTTC.

This sequence joins TRBV7-9 and TRBJ1-1; 8 bases fit TRBD1. V trimming: 6 bases; J trimming: 2 bases; junction bases outside the gene matches: 14. The CDR3 length is 17 residues. The germline CDR1 and CDR2 sequences are SEHNR and FQNEAQ (reference sequence). Here the CDR3 reads CASRYTGGGGINTEAFF. CDR3 DNA sequence: TGTGCCAGCAGGTACACAGGGGGTGGAGGGATTAACACTGAAGCTTTCTTT.

The CDR3 loop reads CASSLEGDGNTIYF. In DNA form, the CDR3 reads TGTGCCAGCAGCTTGGAAGGGGATGGAAACACCATATATTTT. The V and J genes are TRBV5-4 and TRBJ1-3, with D perhaps TRBD1 (5 bases). Trimming pared 0 bases from V and 3 bases from J, leaving 7 bases between. CDR1 and CDR2 (germline): SGHNT, YYREEE (reference sequence). This CDR3 has 14 residues.

The chain joins TRBV21-1 to TRBJ2-5; no check of the table's D call, TRBD2, against the DNA was made. TRBV21-1 is an annotated pseudogene. The CDR3 covers 17 residues. The CDR3 DNA reads TGTGCCAGCAGCAAAGTAAATTTCCGAGTTAGACAAGAGACCCAGTACTTC. It encodes CASSKVNFRVRQETQYF.

J is TRBJ2-5 and V is TRBV6-1, with no clear D. Trimming removed 3 bases from V and 2 bases from J, with 10 bases in between. The germline V gene encodes CDR1 MNHNS and CDR2 SASEGT. The CDR3 has 14 residues. CDR3 in amino acids: CASSESVRQETQYF. DNA of the CDR3: TGTGCCAGCAGTGAGTCAGTGCGGCAAGAGACCCAGTACTTC.

This clone was seen a single time. V is TRBV15 and J is TRBJ2-1; 7 positions agree with TRBD2. The ends lost 8 bases at V and 4 bases at J; junction bases unmatched: 17. CDR3 length: 17 residues. CDR1 is LNHNV, CDR2 YYDKDF, per germline (reference sequence). CDR3 amino acids: CATRAPYSSGPYNEQFF. CDR3 in DNA: TGTGCCACCCGAGCCCCCTATTCTAGCGGACCGTACAATGAGCAGTTCTTC.

The chain couples TRBV10-3 to TRBJ2-2, with TRBD2 matching over 7 bases. The CDR3 is 14 amino acids. Trimming cost V 8 bases and J 4 bases; bases outside gene matches: 7. The V gene's germline CDR1 is ENHRY and CDR2 SYGVKD. This CDR3 reads CAISVERGTGELFF. As DNA, the CDR3 is TGTGCCATCTCGGTGGAGCGGGGCACCGGGGAGCTGTTTTTT.

The rearrangement joins TRBV6-5 to TRBJ2-1; D may be TRBD1 (6 bases). The V end was cut by 2 bases, the J end by 4 bases, with 9 bases between. The CDR3 consists of 14 residues. Germline V gene data show CDR1 as MNHEY and CDR2 as SVGAGI. CDR3 amino acids: CASSYGQGYNEQFF. As DNA, the CDR3 is TGTGCCAGCAGTTACGGGCAGGGGTACAATGAGCAGTTCTTC.